This T cell receptor beta chain was recorded in a study of T cell responses to AZD1222 COVID-19 vaccine. The study, taken as a whole, reports: Spike as a whole was targeted by vaccine-associated CD4 TCRs, dominant at 160-218 and 743-854.

Turning to this clone: Antigen specificity is unknown.

Generated by immunoSEQ multiplex PCR, the TCRdb table keeps only in-frame clones and is missing some. The repertoire holds approximately 170,000 clones, with around 89% as singletons. The clonotype comes from an adult in good health. The material was peripheral blood, obtained on day 0 of AZD1222 vaccination.

CDR3 in DNA: TGTGCCAGCAGCCAAGATGGCGGGACGCTTCAAAAGGGCCAGTACTTC. It translates to CASSQDGGTLQKGQYF. This chain links TRBV3-1 (or the pseudogene TRBV3-2) with TRBJ2-5, with D perhaps matching TRBD2 (6 bases). V lost 0 bases and J 10 bases, leaving 21 bases between the germline ends. Germline-derived CDR1 and CDR2 are LGHDT and YNNKEL (reference sequence). The CDR3 is 16 amino acids.